These 3 T cell receptor beta chains originate from one sample sequenced in a study of radiotherapy plus CTLA-4 blockade in lung cancer. Using immunoSEQ multiplex PCR, the repertoire was profiled, and TCRdb retains in-frame clones only, with some absent. There are roughly 90,000 clones in the sample; approximately 82% occur only once, and around 25% lies in the top ten. Sequenced material: peripheral blood, taken from a patient treated with radiotherapy plus ipilimumab. The receptors were gathered from a human donor with non-small cell lung cancer that progressed on radiotherapy plus ipilimumab.

The V gene is TRBV9, the J gene TRBJ2-1; 9 bases align to TRBD2. Trimming removed 4 bases from V and 4 bases from J; junction bases left unmatched: 12. The CDR3 loop spans 17 amino acids. In germline, CDR1 is SGDLS, CDR2 YYNGEE. CDR3 amino acids: CASSPMTASGIYNEQFF. CDR3 nucleotide sequence: TGTGCCAGCAGCCCTATGACGGCTAGCGGGATATACAATGAGCAGTTCTTC.

The chain has TRBV4-2 and TRBJ2-5, with TRBD2 matching over 11 bases. Germline loops: CDR1 LGHNA, CDR2 YNFKEQ. The CDR3 extends over 14 amino acids. Trimming removed 4 bases from V and 3 bases from J; junction bases left unmatched: 1. The CDR3 DNA reads as TGTGCCAGCAGCCCGGGACTAGCGGAAGAGACCCAGTACTTC. This gives the protein CASSPGLAEETQYF.

The V gene is TRBV10-2, the J gene TRBJ2-7; a weak D match, TRBD2 (5 bases). CDR3 length: 14 amino acids. Germline CDR1 reads WSHSY; CDR2 reads SAAADI. V was clipped by 0 bases and J by 3 bases, with 9 bases between them. For the CDR3, the DNA is TGCGCCAGCAGTGAGTCCCCTACTAGCTACGAGCAGTACGTC. It yields the protein CASSESPTSYEQYV.